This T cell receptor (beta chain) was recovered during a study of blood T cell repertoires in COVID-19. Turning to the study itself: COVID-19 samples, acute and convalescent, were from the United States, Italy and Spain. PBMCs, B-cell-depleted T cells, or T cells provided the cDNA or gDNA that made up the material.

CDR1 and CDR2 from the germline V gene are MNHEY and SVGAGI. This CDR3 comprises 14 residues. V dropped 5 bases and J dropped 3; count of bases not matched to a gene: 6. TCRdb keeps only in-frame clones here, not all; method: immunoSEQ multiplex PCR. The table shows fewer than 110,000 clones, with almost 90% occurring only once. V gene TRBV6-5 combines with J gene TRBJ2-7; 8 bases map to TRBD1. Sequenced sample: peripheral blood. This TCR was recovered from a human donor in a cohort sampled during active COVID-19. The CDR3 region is CASSLSGGIYEQYF. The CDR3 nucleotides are TGTGCCAGCAGTCTATCAGGGGGCATCTACGAGCAGTACTTC.